This is a list of T cell receptor beta chains from one sample in a study of regulatory T cells in long-lasting Graves disease. TCRdb reanalysed the multiplex PCR reads using MiXCR and keeps one entry per CDR3 protein. This sample has around 230,000 distinct CDR3 sequences, with approximately 20% found just once. The source was peripheral blood mononuclear cells (PBMCs), collected at new diagnosis, from a patient treated with antithyroid drugs. These receptors came from a female donor with Graves disease. The CDR3 runs from the conserved cysteine through the conserved F or W.

TRBV7-2	CASSFTGTGAEKLFF
TRBV15	CATSGAVTTNEKLFF
TRBV28	CASSRGLDYEQYF
TRBV3-1	CASSQDLAGELFF
TRBV16	CASSQTKGWIRARDSPLHF
TRBV10-2	CASSDGTEETQYF
TRBV3-1	CASSQWDGLYNEQFF
TRBV30	CAWSTPGGFYGYTF
TRBV5-1	CASSDAVAEEQFF
TRBV6-2/TRBV6-3	CASLGPRETQYF
TRBV6-5	CASSSSLGKSPLHF
TRBV7-9	CASGSGGQTQYF
TRBV20-1	CSARVLGRGSYEHYF
TRBV7-9	CASSLGTSGVPYEQYF
TRBV4-3	CASSQGPGTGGWNEQFF
TRBV18	CTSSPPSTVSRTEAFF
TRBV29-1	CSVERGLVYNEQFF
TRBV27	CASSLLGFYEQYF
TRBV10-2	CASSDQSGITEAFF
TRBV11-3	CASSPFGQGAYSNQPQHF
TRBV20-1	CSARGSTVSGSYNEQFF
TRBV7-2	CASSLGPSGVQRGDTQYF
TRBV7-8	CASSSTPARDYGYTF
TRBV2	CATLQPLAGGPWGEQYF
TRBV6-1	CASRPGTGGDYGYTF
TRBV2	CASSEYRAEETQYF
TRBV19	CASSIVGTYGYTF
TRBV4-3	CASSQDGGYGYTF
TRBV10-3	CAIHEGQSPDAGYTF
TRBV6-1	CASNPRGSTEAFF
TRBV20-1	CSAKTSGTDNQPQHF
TRBV11-2	CASSLRGLAHEQYF
TRBV18	CASSPSTSDLETQYF
TRBV18	CASSRTSGSINEQFF
TRBV3-1	CASSQSRDRVSGTEAFF
TRBV7-9	CASRPGVRALNTEAFF
TRBV28	CASSGPQGREPQHF